This T cell receptor (beta chain) was retrieved from a study of Graves' ophthalmopathy and Graves' hyperthyroidism. In germline, CDR1 is SQVTM, CDR2 ANQGSEA. This CDR3 contains 12 residues. Those donors who had ophthalmopathy presented with moderate-to-severe activity, a CAS of ≥3, a NOSPECS of ≥4 and a duration under 3 months. Uncontrolled infections, pregnancy, lactation or other autoimmune diseases led to patient exclusion. General observations from the study: Cross-validated, the 13-signature model showed 87.88%/81.08% sensitivity/specificity, and 80%/75% in the test set. The blood repertoire also included most expanded thyroid clonotypes above 0.001 frequency.

This clonotype was seen only once. Antigen unknown. This may arise from a read error, as a much more abundant clone is one base away. The sequenced template was RNA, covering the TCR beta CDR3 region. Investigators did first-round RT-PCR with HTBI primers, then second-round multiplex PCR. Using its own MiXCR run on the multiplex PCR reads, TCRdb lists one record per CDR3 protein. The sample has approximately 330,000 distinct CDR3 sequences, about a sixth seen once; the top ten hold around an eighth. The chain links TRBV29-1 to TRBJ1-1; no firm D call. The receptor comes from an adult man with Graves' ophthalmopathy. Sequencing was performed on peripheral blood. The CDR3 bases are TGCGGCGACTACGAGAAAACGCTAGGAGCTTTCTTT. Its translation is CGDYEKTLGAFF.